This record covers a single T cell receptor (beta chain). In the original workflow: Using reference gene primer amplification, nucleated cell counts were estimated. Produced via immunoSEQ multiplex PCR; TCRdb's table is partial and in-frame only. That table gives V, J and clone size, and the DNA gave D and trimming. The repertoire holds around 180,000 clones, with 80% to 85% as singletons. The length of the CDR3 is 14 residues. Germline values: CDR1 SGHRS, CDR2 YFSETQ. V shed 4 bases, J shed 5 bases, and the junction held 6 bases outside the gene matches. The data were obtained in a study of blood T cell repertoires in COVID-19. Study-wide context: Both acute and convalescent COVID-19 samples were obtained from the United States, Italy and Spain. Nucleic acid was either cDNA or gDNA, and it came from T cells, B-cell-depleted T cells, or PBMCs.

V is TRBV5-1 and J is TRBJ2-1, with 7 bases matching TRBD2. Sequencing input: peripheral blood. This clonotype was sampled from a woman aged 25 to 39 with acute or convalescent COVID-19. This chain's CDR3 is CASSSGLVDNEQFF. CDR3 nucleotide sequence: TGCGCCAGCAGCAGCGGACTAGTCGACAATGAGCAGTTCTTC. The whole variable domain, remainder taken from reference TRBV5-1 and TRBJ2-1, is KAGVTQTPRYLIKTRGQQVTLSCSPISGHRSVSWYQQTPGQGLQFLFEYFSETQRNKGNFPGRFSGRQFSNSRSEMNVSTLELGDSALYLCASSSGLVDNEQFFGPGTRLTVL.